The T cell receptor beta chain described here comes from a study of OX40 agonist ivuxolimab in advanced cancers. Looking at the study overall: The patients' treatment was ivuxolimab, an agonistic anti-OX40 (CD134) antibody. Dosing consisted of intravenous ivuxolimab at 0.01 to 10 mg/kg every 2 weeks.

The investigators sampled blood at baseline, at cycle 4 day 1, and at cycle 7 day 1. TCRdb's table, derived via immunoSEQ multiplex PCR, lists solely in-frame clones and lacks some. The table records tens of thousands of clones, approximately 90% of them present only once. The sample holds one count of this clone. Looked up from germline, CDR1 is WSHSY and CDR2 is SAAADI. This CDR3 region has 13 residues. Trimming removed 2 bases at V and 5 bases at J, with 9 bases between. This TCR was recovered from an adult with an advanced solid tumor such as melanoma, head and neck, liver or kidney cancer. The gene calls are TRBV10-2 and TRBJ1-2, with TRBD1 as a possible D gene (5 bases). The sample here was CD4+ or CD8+ T cells sorted from blood, taken in a trial of the OX40 agonist ivuxolimab. CDR3 in DNA: TGCGCCAGCAGTGAGGGGGGAATGTATGGCTACACCTTC. Its translation is CASSEGGMYGYTF.